The 27 T cell receptor beta chains given below trace back to one sample, sequenced in a study of shared clonotypes between healthy human individuals. Assay: immunoSEQ multiplex PCR; the TCRdb copy retains only in-frame clones and omits some. This sample has roughly 2.4 million clones, with approximately 96% found just once. Input material: naive CD4+ T cells sorted from blood. Subset indicated: CD45RA+ positively selected. These receptors were taken from a man younger than 35 in good health.

There are a few counts of this clone. The gene calls are TRBV28 and TRBJ1-5; D gene uncertain. V lost 6 bases and J lost 1, with 4 bases in between. Germline CDR1 reads MDHEN; CDR2 reads SYDVKM. The CDR3 totals 12 residues. The CDR3 DNA follows: TGTGCCAGCAGAAAGAGCAATCAGCCCCAGCATTTT. This codes for CASRKSNQPQHF.

The CDR3 bases are TGTGCCAGTAGTACTACATGGGTCCGTAGCAATCAGCCCCAGCATTTT. It encodes CASSTTWVRSNQPQHF. The chain links TRBV19 to TRBJ1-5; no firm D call. Trimming cost V 4 bases and J 0 bases, with 13 bases left between them. Germline loops: CDR1 LNHDA, CDR2 SQIVND (reference sequence). The CDR3 contains 16 residues.

V is TRBV7-2 and J is TRBJ1-1, with D possibly matching TRBD1 (5 bases). The germline V gene encodes CDR1 SGHTA and CDR2 FQGNSA. V was clipped by 3 bases and J by 1 base, with 9 bases between them. The CDR3 is 14 residues long. The CDR3 DNA follows: TGTGCCAGCAGCTTCTTGCAGGGGAACACTGAAGCTTTCTTT. Encoded protein: CASSFLQGNTEAFF.

The gene calls are TRBV19 and TRBJ2-2; D is possibly TRBD2 (5 bases). This CDR3 spans 17 amino acids. V was shortened by 0 bases and J by 2 bases, with 13 bases between the two germline ends. Germline CDR1 reads LNHDA; CDR2 reads SQIVND (reference sequence). CDR3: CASSIDPKRPNTGELFF. As DNA, the CDR3 is TGTGCCAGTAGTATAGATCCTAAGCGGCCCAACACCGGGGAGCTGTTTTTT.

The J gene is TRBJ2-1, the V gene TRBV18; 12 nucleotides line up with TRBD2. The trim removed 5 bases at V and 7 bases at J, leaving 3 bases unmatched. Germline V gene lookup returns CDR1 KGHSH and CDR2 LQKENI. The CDR3 covers 14 residues. In DNA, the CDR3 is TGTGCCAGCTCAACTAGCGGGAGGTTAAATGAGCAGTTCTTC. This encodes CASSTSGRLNEQFF. Combining the CDR3 with reference TRBV18 and TRBJ2-1 gives the whole variable domain NAGVMQNPRHLVRRRGQEARLRCSPMKGHSHVYWYRQLPEEGLKFMVYLQKENIIDESGMPKERFSAEFPKEGPSILRIQQVVRGDSAAYFCASSTSGRLNEQFFGPGTRLTVL.

Remarks on this clone: Other DNA sequences in the same sample also yield this CDR3. The CDR3 coding sequence is TGCGCCAGCAGCCAGACTAGCGGGGGCCCCCAAGAGACCCAGTACTTC. Translating it yields CASSQTSGGPQETQYF. V and J are TRBV5-1 and TRBJ2-5; 12 nucleotides match TRBD2. Germline V CDR1 and CDR2: SGHRS, YFSETQ. This CDR3 region has 16 residues. Unmatched junction bases numbered 5, after V lost 4 bases and J lost 1 base.

The V call is TRBV10-1, the J call TRBJ2-1; D unresolved. V lost 9 bases and J lost 0, with 12 bases in between. The CDR3 runs to 14 residues. Looked up from germline, CDR1 is WNHNN and CDR2 is SYGVQD (reference sequence). In DNA, the CDR3 is TGCGCCAGTGCCCTTATGGGCTCCTACAATGAGCAGTTCTTC. Residues: CASALMGSYNEQFF.

The chain carries TRBV5-1 and TRBJ2-2; TRBD1 matches 8 bases. This CDR3 comprises 14 residues. J gave up 6 bases and V 3 bases, and 4 bases lay outside the gene matches. Germline V gene data show CDR1 as SGHRS and CDR2 as YFSETQ. CDR3 nucleotides: TGCGCCAGCAGCTCCCGGACAGGGTCCGGGGAGCTGTTTTTT. Its translation is CASSSRTGSGELFF. The full variable domain, completed using reference TRBV5-1 and TRBJ2-2, is KAGVTQTPRYLIKTRGQQVTLSCSPISGHRSVSWYQQTPGQGLQFLFEYFSETQRNKGNFPGRFSGRQFSNSRSEMNVSTLELGDSALYLCASSSRTGSGELFFGEGSRLTVL.

Points on this clone: Other DNA sequences in this sample translate to the same CDR3. The chain joins TRBV6-5 to TRBJ1-2, with 8 bases matching TRBD1. The CDR3 loop spans 14 amino acids. CDR1 MNHEY and CDR2 SVGAGI come from the germline V gene. V lost 6 bases, J lost 2 bases, and 5 bases stayed unmatched. The CDR3, as DNA: TGTGCCAGCAGGGGACAGGCTACCAACTATGGCTACACCTTC. This encodes CASRGQATNYGYTF.

V gene TRBV7-6 combines with J gene TRBJ2-1; possibly TRBD2 for D (5 bases). The CDR3 sequence is 15 residues long. The V gene lost 5 bases and the J gene lost 6 bases, with 17 bases spanning the gap. CDR1 and CDR2 from the germline V gene are SGHVS and FNYEAQ. In DNA, the CDR3 is TGTGCCAGCAGCCCCGGGGTACGGGGTGGCAATGAGCAGTTCTTC. Translating gives CASSPGVRGGNEQFF.

The chain combines TRBV2 with TRBJ2-7, with 7 bases fitting TRBD1. Germline trimming cut 0 bases from V and 0 bases from J; bases unmatched to any gene: 8. The germline V gene has CDR1 SNHLY and CDR2 FYNNEI. The CDR3 sequence is 17 residues long. Written as DNA, the CDR3 is TGTGCCAGCAGTGAAGCGCTTCGGGCAGGGGGCTCCTACGAGCAGTACTTC. Its protein product is CASSEALRAGGSYEQYF.

This clone was seen a handful of times. The rearrangement joins TRBV19 to TRBJ1-3; D may be TRBD1 (5 bases). The CDR3 consists of 12 residues. Trimming removed 7 bases at V and 9 bases at J, with 13 bases between. The germline CDR1 and CDR2 sequences are LNHDA and SQIVND (reference sequence). The CDR3 reads CASNQPGGTIYF. The CDR3 coding sequence is TGTGCCAGTAATCAACCCGGGGGCACCATATATTTT.

The V call is TRBV28, the J call TRBJ1-2; 8 positions agree with TRBD1. Trimming cost V 5 bases and J 5 bases; bases outside gene matches: 10. Germline CDR1 is MDHEN and CDR2 is SYDVKM. This CDR3 has 15 residues. CDR3 sequence (DNA): TGTGCCAGCAGTCCCCCGGACAGGGTCGTATATGGCTACACCTTC. Translated, it gives CASSPPDRVVYGYTF.

The chain has TRBV11-2 and TRBJ2-3; D gene ambiguous. The CDR3 contains 12 residues. CDR1 is SGHAT, CDR2 FQNNGV, per germline. Trimming removed 5 bases at V and 5 bases at J, with 8 bases between. The CDR3 nucleotides read TGTGCCAGCAGCCCCGCGGTAGATACGCAGTATTTT. It translates to CASSPAVDTQYF.

With respect to this clone: Distinct nucleotide sequences in the sample also encode this CDR3. This CDR3 is CASSLQGTNYGYTF. CDR3 DNA sequence: TGTGCCAGCAGCTTACAGGGGACTAACTATGGCTACACCTTC. This rearrangement joins TRBV5-4 to TRBJ1-2, with TRBD1 matching over 7 bases. The CDR3 consists of 14 residues. V lost 2 bases and J lost 0; bases outside the gene matches: 1. Germline loops: CDR1 SGHNT, CDR2 YYREEE (reference sequence). Supplemented by reference TRBV5-4 and TRBJ1-2, the full variable domain reads ETGVTQSPTHLIKTRGQQVTLRCSSQSGHNTVSWYQQALGQGPQFIFQYYREEENGRGNFPPRFSGLQFPNYSSELNVNALELDDSALYLCASSLQGTNYGYTFGSGTRLTVV.

V usage is TRBV6-5 and J usage is TRBJ2-5; 13 nucleotides agree with TRBD2. Trimming removed 4 bases from V and 0 bases from J; junction bases left unmatched: 2. This CDR3 has 16 amino acids. Germline V gene data show CDR1 as MNHEY and CDR2 as SVGAGI. CDR3 amino acids: CASSSGLAGYQETQYF. CDR3 in DNA: TGTGCCAGCAGTTCGGGACTAGCGGGGTACCAAGAGACCCAGTACTTC.

The chain carries TRBV10-1 and TRBJ2-7; no definite D call. The V end lost 7 bases, the J end lost 5 bases, and 15 bases lay between the germline ends. Per germline, CDR1 WNHNN and CDR2 SYGVQD (reference sequence). The CDR3 sequence is 13 residues long. In DNA, the CDR3 is TGCGCCAGCATCCCAGAAGTTCGTCACGAGCAGTACTTC. Residues: CASIPEVRHEQYF.

Concerning this clone itself: Other DNA sequences in this sample translate to the same CDR3. The V call is TRBV5-1, the J call TRBJ2-3; 7 bases are a match to TRBD1. Germline CDR1 SGHRS, CDR2 YFSETQ. Unmatched junction bases numbered 6, after V lost 4 bases and J lost 1 base. This CDR3 contains 15 residues. CDR3 nucleotides: TGCGCCAGCAGCCTAGAAGGACAGGGCACAGATACGCAGTATTTT. Translated, it gives CASSLEGQGTDTQYF.

This chain joins TRBV5-1 and TRBJ1-1; D might be TRBD1 (5 bases). CDR3 length: 15 amino acids. The V end lost 2 bases, the J end lost 1 base, and 12 bases lay between the germline ends. Germline assignment: CDR1 SGHRS and CDR2 YFSETQ. DNA of the CDR3: TGCGCCAGCAGCTTACAGGAAACAGGGAACACTGAAGCTTTCTTT. This sequence encodes CASSLQETGNTEAFF.

The rearrangement joins TRBV4-2 to TRBJ2-6, with D unresolved. This CDR3 contains 14 residues. Deletions cut 0 bases from V and 7 bases from J, with 7 bases between. CDR1 LGHNA and CDR2 YNFKEQ come from the germline V gene. In nucleotides, the CDR3 is TGTGCCAGCAGCCAAGATTGGGATGCCAACGTCCTGACTTTC. It codes for CASSQDWDANVLTF.

The chain couples TRBV6-5 to TRBJ1-2; D not resolved. The CDR3 sequence is 14 residues long. The V and J ends lost 7 bases and 5 bases respectively, with 17 bases between them. The germline gives CDR1 MNHEY, CDR2 SVGAGI. CDR3 sequence reads: CASNSGRATYGYTF. The CDR3 nucleotides are TGTGCCAGCAATAGCGGGCGGGCGACTTATGGCTACACCTTC.

The rearrangement links TRBV28 to TRBJ2-3, with TRBD1 matching 7 bases. Per germline, CDR1 MDHEN and CDR2 SYDVKM. The CDR3 length is 18 residues. With V trimmed by 2 bases and J by 0 bases, 11 bases remained unmatched. CDR3 region: CASSLPRTGSFSTDTQYF. For the CDR3, the DNA is TGTGCCAGCAGTTTACCCCGGACAGGTAGTTTTAGCACAGATACGCAGTATTTT.

The chain is built from TRBV12-5 and TRBJ2-7; a weak D match, TRBD1 (5 bases). CDR3 length: 17 residues. CDR1 LGHNT and CDR2 FRNRAP come from the germline V gene. V dropped 0 bases and J dropped 1 base, with 16 bases sitting between them. The CDR3 here is CASGLVVIGTGSYEQYF. DNA for the CDR3: TGTGCTAGTGGTTTGGTAGTAATTGGAACAGGTTCCTACGAGCAGTACTTC. The variable domain in full, completed from reference TRBV12-5 and TRBJ2-7, reads DARVTQTPRHKVTEMGQEVTMRCQPILGHNTVFWYRQTMMQGLELLAYFRNRAPLDDSGMPKDRFSAEMPDATLATLKIQPSEPRDSAVYFCASGLVVIGTGSYEQYFGPGTRLTVT.

This chain uses TRBV5-4 with TRBJ2-1, with 9 bases aligning to TRBD2. The V and J ends lost 4 bases and 0 bases, in that order; junction bases with no gene match: 8. Per the germline V gene, CDR1 is SGHNT and CDR2 is YYREEE (reference sequence). This CDR3 spans 17 amino acids. The CDR3 sequence: CASSRGSGGFSYNEQFF. In DNA form, the CDR3 reads TGTGCCAGCAGCCGAGGTAGCGGGGGCTTCTCCTACAATGAGCAGTTCTTC.

The CDR3 DNA reads as TGTGCCAGCAGCCAGAGCCGAACAGCGGGGGGACTCTACGAGCAGTACTTC. This translates into CASSQSRTAGGLYEQYF. This chain joins TRBV4-2 and TRBJ2-7, with 9 bases matching TRBD2. Per the germline V gene, CDR1 is LGHNA and CDR2 is YNFKEQ. The CDR3 runs to 17 residues. J was trimmed by 3 bases and V by 3 bases; bases with no gene match: 12.

This chain links TRBV2 with TRBJ1-1, with D hard to call. The CDR3 totals 14 residues. Germline V gene sequence: CDR1 SNHLY, CDR2 FYNNEI. V was cut by 7 bases and J by 0 bases, with 12 bases left in between. CDR3 protein: CASTTTLMNTEAFF. CDR3 in DNA: TGTGCCAGCACTACGACTCTTATGAACACTGAAGCTTTCTTT.

This chain connects TRBV11-2 to TRBJ2-5; tentatively, D is TRBD2 (6 bases). The CDR3 length is 16 residues. CDR1 is SGHAT and CDR2 is FQNNGV in the germline V gene. The germline V and J ends were trimmed by 1 base and 2 bases, with 14 bases remaining between them. This CDR3 reads CASSLGPAGVQETQYF. The DNA for the CDR3 is TGTGCCAGCAGCTTAGGCCCAGCGGGTGTACAAGAGACCCAGTACTTC.